This TCR beta chain is from a study of blood T cell repertoires in COVID-19. Study background: Specimens from acute and convalescent COVID-19 originated in the United States, Italy and Spain. The analysed material was cDNA or gDNA that came from T cells, B-cell-depleted T cells, or PBMCs.

Patients in Seattle were enrolled during active infection, then followed longitudinally. Profiling relied on immunoSEQ multiplex PCR, and the TCRdb table lists in-frame clones only, not all of them. The data contain roughly 340,000 clones, around 87% of them singletons. The V end lost 10 bases, the J end lost 1 base, and 19 bases lay between the germline ends. The germline V gene encodes CDR1 MRHNA and CDR2 SNTAGT. CDR3 size: 15 residues. The receptor's source is a woman between 50 and 59 years old with COVID-19, enrolled during active disease. The sequenced sample consisted of peripheral blood. This chain links TRBV6-4 with TRBJ1-1; perhaps TRBD1 as D (5 bases). The CDR3 is CATNLGGETNTEAFF. CDR3 nucleotides: TGTGCCACCAACCTCGGGGGGGAGACGAACACTGAAGCTTTCTTT.